This T cell receptor beta chain was profiled in a study of shared clonotypes between healthy human individuals. Naivety among CD8 cells was defined by CD45RO negativity and positive CCR7 selection, thereby excluding terminally differentiated effector memory CD45RA+ cells. This table comes from immunoSEQ multiplex PCR, and its TCRdb copy is limited to in-frame clones, with some not included. Of roughly 2.1 million clones listed, about 92% are singletons. In germline, CDR1 is MNHEY, CDR2 SMNVEV (reference sequence). V was cut by 5 bases and J by 1 base, with 15 bases left in between. The CDR3 contains 15 residues.

The TCR sequence derives from a man aged 18 to 35 in good health. Some clones in this sample may be carry-over from other donors' samples. The sample comprised naive CD8+ T cells from PBMCs. The chain links TRBV27 to TRBJ2-7, with D perhaps being TRBD1 or TRBD2 (5 bases each). The CDR3 loop is CASSPGTAGSYEQYF. The CDR3 DNA follows: TGTGCCAGCAGTCCCGGGACGGCGGGTTCCTACGAGCAGTACTTC.